This T cell receptor (beta chain) comes out of a study of cytomegalovirus exposure and HLA in healthy donors. Study-wide results and caveats: In vitro assays verified that a few CMV-associated chains recognized CMV antigens specifically.

Remarks on this clone: Its antigen is currently unknown.

Germline CDR1 SNHLY, CDR2 FYNNEI. V lost 6 bases to trimming and J lost 5 bases; unmatched junction nucleotides: 9. This CDR3 is built from 17 residues. Profiled with immunoSEQ multiplex PCR; TCRdb holds only in-frame clones, not every one. The sample comprises around 170,000 clones, roughly 91% of which are singletons, and under 3% rests with the top ten. The receptor's source is a man between 18 and 35 years old in good health and CMV-seronegative. This chain joins TRBV2 and TRBJ2-3; 15 bases match TRBD2. The specimen sequenced was PBMCs. In DNA form, the CDR3 reads TGTGCCAGCAGACCCGGACTAGCGGGGGGGCCTGAAGATACGCAGTATTTT. This encodes CASRPGLAGGPEDTQYF.